This T cell receptor beta chain was retrieved from a study of blood T cell repertoires in COVID-19. Overall study: The origin of the acute and convalescent COVID-19 samples was the United States, Italy and Spain. The cDNA or gDNA used as material had been derived from T cells, B-cell-depleted T cells, or PBMCs.

Sequencing was performed with immunoSEQ multiplex PCR; in TCRdb, only in-frame clones are kept and a portion is missing. The repertoire includes fewer than 200,000 clones, 82% of them detected once, and approximately 8.1% sits in the top ten. Trimming removed 7 bases at V and 7 bases at J, with 17 bases between. CDR1 is ENHRY and CDR2 is SYGVKD in the germline V gene. The CDR3 has 14 amino acids. It was during active infection that Seattle patients were enrolled and then longitudinally followed. The sample consisted of peripheral blood. The receptor comes from an older woman with COVID-19, enrolled during active disease. The gene calls are TRBV10-3 and TRBJ2-1; D remains unclear. The CDR3 nucleotides read TGTGCCATCAAGAAATTAACATGGGCGAATGAGCAGTTCTTC. This sequence encodes CAIKKLTWANEQFF.